This T cell receptor (beta chain) is drawn from a study of T cells after yellow fever vaccination. Comments on this clonotype: Its specificity is unknown.

Study-level findings and limits: FACS-sorted repertoires might harbor abundant contaminating clonotypes from the bulk population.

5'RACE template switching generated TCR cDNA, adding a universal primer site and UMIs. TCRdb passed the 5' RACE reads through MiXCR, listing each CDR3 protein once. The sample holds around 310,000 distinct CDR3 sequences, 3% to 4.5% seen once. Material: PBMCs, obtained 5 days after the yellow fever booster vaccination. This clonotype was sampled from a man aged 18 to 35 who received the YFV17D yellow fever vaccine.

The CDR3 DNA reads TGCGCCACCGGACCGGGTAGCCTCACAGATACGCAGTATTTT. It specifies CATGPGSLTDTQYF. The rearrangement uses TRBV5-1 and TRBJ2-3; D remains ambiguous. V gave up 9 bases and J gave up 2 bases, with 16 bases separating them. Germline CDR1 is SGHRS and CDR2 is YFSETQ. The CDR3 consists of 14 residues.